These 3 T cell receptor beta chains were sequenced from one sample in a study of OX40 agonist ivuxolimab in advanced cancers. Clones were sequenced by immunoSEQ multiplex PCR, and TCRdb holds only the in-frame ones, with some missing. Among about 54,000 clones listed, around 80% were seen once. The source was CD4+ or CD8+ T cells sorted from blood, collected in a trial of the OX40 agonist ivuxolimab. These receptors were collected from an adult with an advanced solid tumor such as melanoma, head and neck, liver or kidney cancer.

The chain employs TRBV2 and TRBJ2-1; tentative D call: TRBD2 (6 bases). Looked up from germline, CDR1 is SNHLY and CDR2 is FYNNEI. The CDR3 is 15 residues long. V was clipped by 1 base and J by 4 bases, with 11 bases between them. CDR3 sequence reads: CASSEEVAGYNEQFF. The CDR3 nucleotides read TGTGCCAGCAGTGAAGAGGTTGCGGGATACAATGAGCAGTTCTTC.

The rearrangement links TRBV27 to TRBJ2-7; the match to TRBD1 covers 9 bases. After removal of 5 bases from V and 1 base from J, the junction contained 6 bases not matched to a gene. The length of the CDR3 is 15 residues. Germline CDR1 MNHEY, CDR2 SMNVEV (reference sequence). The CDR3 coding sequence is TGTGCCAGCAGTCCCGGACAGGGGAGATCCTACGAGCAGTACTTC. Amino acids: CASSPGQGRSYEQYF.

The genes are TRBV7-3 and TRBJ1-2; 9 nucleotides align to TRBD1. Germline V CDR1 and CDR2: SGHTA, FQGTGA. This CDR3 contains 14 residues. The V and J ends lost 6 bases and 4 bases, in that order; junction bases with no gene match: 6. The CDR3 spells CASSSNRGPYGYTF. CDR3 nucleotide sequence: TGTGCCAGCAGTTCCAACAGGGGGCCCTATGGCTACACCTTC.